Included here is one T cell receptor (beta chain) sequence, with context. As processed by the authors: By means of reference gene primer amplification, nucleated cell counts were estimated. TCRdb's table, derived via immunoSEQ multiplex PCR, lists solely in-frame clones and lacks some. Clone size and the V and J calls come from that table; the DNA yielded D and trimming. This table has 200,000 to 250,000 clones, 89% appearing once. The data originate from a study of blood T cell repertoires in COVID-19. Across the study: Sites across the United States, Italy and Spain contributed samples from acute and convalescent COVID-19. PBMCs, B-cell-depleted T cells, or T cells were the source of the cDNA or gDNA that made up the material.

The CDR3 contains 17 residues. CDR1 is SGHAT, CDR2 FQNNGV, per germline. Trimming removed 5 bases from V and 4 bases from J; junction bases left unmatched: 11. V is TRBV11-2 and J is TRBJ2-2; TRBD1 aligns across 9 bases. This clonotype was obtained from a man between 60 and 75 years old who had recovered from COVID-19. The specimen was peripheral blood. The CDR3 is CASSPFRDRAVTGELFF. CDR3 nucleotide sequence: TGTGCCAGCAGCCCGTTCCGGGACAGGGCAGTCACCGGGGAGCTGTTTTTT.